This paragraph reports one TCR beta chain. The antigen remains unidentified. Assay: immunoSEQ multiplex PCR; the TCRdb copy retains only in-frame clones and omits some. The sample includes about 440,000 clones, roughly 87% of them seen just once. The data originate from a study of Ad26.COV2.S vaccination and SARS-CoV-2 variants. Described treatment: 15 to 20 received Ad26.COV2.S at low or high dose, single or two shots; 5 received placebo; per-sample allocation not given. Sampling happened 63 days after the first vaccine or placebo injection. The sample came from a Boston adult aged 18-55 years. Expression of Wuhan-strain SARS-CoV-2 spike came from the Ad26 vector that formed the vaccine. The CDR3 length is 15 residues. From germline, CDR1 is MDHEN and CDR2 SYDVKM. The germline V and J ends were trimmed by 6 bases and 2 bases, with 16 bases remaining between them. General study points: Once vaccination had occurred, spike-specific CD8+ and CD4+ T cell responses reportedly showed substantial breadth.

This specimen consisted of peripheral blood, obtained in a trial of Ad26.COV2.S vaccine versus placebo. The source is a person between 18 and 65 years old who received the Ad26.COV2.S COVID-19 vaccine or a placebo. The genes are TRBV28 and TRBJ2-5; TRBD2 might be the D (6 bases). As DNA, the CDR3 is TGTGCCAGCAGCGCCCCGATGGCGGGACAAGAGACCCAGTACTTC. It yields the protein CASSAPMAGQETQYF.